This T cell receptor (beta chain) was recovered during a study of CD8+CD57+ T cells in acquired aplastic anemia. Study details: DNA from sorted CD4+ and CD8+ cells averaged around 3.5 ug. The study, taken as a whole, reports: Over 25 CD8+ CDR3 sequences occurred in both the patients and the controls.

This clonotype was found many times. The antigen remains unidentified. The study profiled TCR beta VDJ and CDR3 using genomic DNA as template. Each CDR3 protein is one row after TCRdb ran MiXCR on the reads. Of a few hundred thousand distinct CDR3 sequences in the sample, around a third were seen once. This CDR3 is 14 amino acids long. The ends were cut back, 7 bases at V and 4 bases at J, with 14 bases in the middle. CDR1 and CDR2 from the germline V gene are SNHLY and FYNNEI. For sequencing, patients were chosen who had shown expansion of CD8+CD57+ cells by flow cytometry. Severe acquired aplastic anemia was present in all patients.

This receptor was obtained from a human donor with aplastic anemia. The rearrangement joins TRBV2 to TRBJ2-1; no clear D gene. The source material was sorted CD4+, CD8+, or CD8+CD57+ T cells (not recorded which) from PBMCs. DNA for the CDR3: TGTGCCAGCATACGTTGGGGTGTATACAATGAGCAGTTCTTC. Protein product: CASIRWGVYNEQFF.